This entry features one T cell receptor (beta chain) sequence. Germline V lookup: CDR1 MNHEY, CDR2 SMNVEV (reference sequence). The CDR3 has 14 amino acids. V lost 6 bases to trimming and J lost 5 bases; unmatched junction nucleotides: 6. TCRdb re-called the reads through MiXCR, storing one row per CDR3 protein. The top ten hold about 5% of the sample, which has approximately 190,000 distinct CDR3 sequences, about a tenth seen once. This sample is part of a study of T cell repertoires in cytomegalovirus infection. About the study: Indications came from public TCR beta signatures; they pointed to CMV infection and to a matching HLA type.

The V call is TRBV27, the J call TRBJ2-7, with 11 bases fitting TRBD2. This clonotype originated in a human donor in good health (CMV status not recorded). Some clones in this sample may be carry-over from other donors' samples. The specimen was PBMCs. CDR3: CASRIAGGPHEQYF. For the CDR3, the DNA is TGTGCCAGCAGGATAGCGGGAGGGCCCCACGAGCAGTACTTC.